Listed below are T cell receptor beta chains from one sample, sequenced in a study of Ad26.COV2.S vaccination and SARS-CoV-2 variants. Data came from immunoSEQ multiplex PCR; TCRdb stores just in-frame clones and leaves some out. The sample shows about 400,000 clones, 70% to 90% of them seen only once. The sequencing used peripheral blood, collected in a trial of Ad26.COV2.S vaccine versus placebo. These receptors all stem from a person aged 18 to 59 who received the Ad26.COV2.S COVID-19 vaccine or a placebo. CDR3s include the opening cysteine and the closing phenylalanine or tryptophan. The D gene is left open where the match is weak. Expanded clones get a size class; other rows say once, few or many, or leave the size out.

CDR3 protein: CASSPRPNTEAFF; CDR3 DNA: TGTGCCAGCTCACCACGACCGAACACTGAAGCTTTCTTT; V gene: TRBV18; clone size: once; J gene: TRBJ1-1; D gene: NA
CDR3 protein: CASSPTGPREETQYF; CDR3 DNA: TGCGCCAGCAGTCCGACAGGCCCGAGAGAAGAGACCCAGTACTTC; V gene: TRBV5-1; clone size: NA; J gene: TRBJ2-5; D gene: NA
CDR3 protein: CASSRWGGIRTEAFF; CDR3 DNA: TGTGCCAGCAGCCGGTGGGGGGGCATTCGCACTGAAGCTTTCTTT; V gene: TRBV27; clone size: NA; J gene: TRBJ1-1; D gene: NA
CDR3 protein: CSVIFGTQYF; CDR3 DNA: TGCAGCGTGATTTTCGGGACCCAGTACTTC; V gene: TRBV29-1; clone size: NA; J gene: TRBJ2-5; D gene: NA
CDR3 protein: CASGKTGGGNQPQHF; CDR3 DNA: TGTGCCAGCGGCAAAACAGGGGGGGGGAACCAGCCCCAGCATTTT; V gene: TRBV27; clone size: NA; J gene: TRBJ1-5; D gene: TRBD1
CDR3 protein: CASSQDPGLGPQYF; CDR3 DNA: TGTGCCAGCAGCCAAGACCCAGGCCTGGGCCCGCAGTATTTT; V gene: TRBV3-1/TRBV3-2; clone size: NA; J gene: TRBJ2-3; D gene: NA
CDR3 protein: CASSVAVAGAYTDTQYF; CDR3 DNA: TGTGCCAGCAGCGTAGCGGTAGCGGGAGCCTACACAGATACGCAGTATTTT; V gene: TRBV9; clone size: NA; J gene: TRBJ2-3; D gene: TRBD2
CDR3 protein: CASRTKGETQYF; CDR3 DNA: TGTGCCAGTCGGACTAAGGGAGAGACCCAGTACTTC; V gene: TRBV19; clone size: NA; J gene: TRBJ2-5; D gene: NA
CDR3 protein: CSAYRRGTDTQYF; CDR3 DNA: TGCAGCGCGTACAGGCGAGGGACAGATACGCAGTATTTT; V gene: TRBV29-1; clone size: NA; J gene: TRBJ2-3; D gene: NA
CDR3 protein: CASSQGSRGGYGYTF; CDR3 DNA: TGTGCCAGCAGCCAAGGGTCCAGGGGAGGCTATGGCTACACCTTC; V gene: TRBV3-1/TRBV3-2; clone size: NA; J gene: TRBJ1-2; D gene: NA
CDR3 protein: CASTDVLGRETQYF; CDR3 DNA: TGTGCCTCCACTGACGTCTTGGGGAGAGAGACCCAGTACTTC; V gene: TRBV30; clone size: once; J gene: TRBJ2-5; D gene: NA
CDR3 protein: CASTTKTDHNSPLHF; CDR3 DNA: TGTGCCAGCACCACCAAGACAGACCATAATTCACCCCTCCACTTT; V gene: TRBV6-5; clone size: NA; J gene: TRBJ1-6; D gene: NA
CDR3 protein: CASSSGRFSFYTF; CDR3 DNA: TGTGCCAGCAGCTCCGGACGGTTTTCGTTCTACACCTTC; V gene: TRBV28; clone size: NA; J gene: TRBJ1-2; D gene: NA
CDR3 protein: CASNGLEGYTF; CDR3 DNA: TGTGCCAGCAACGGTTTAGAAGGCTACACCTTC; V gene: TRBV9; clone size: NA; J gene: TRBJ1-2; D gene: NA
CDR3 protein: CASSVRVGTPDTQYF; CDR3 DNA: TGTGCCAGCAGCGTCCGTGTGGGGACTCCAGATACGCAGTATTTT; V gene: TRBV9; clone size: NA; J gene: TRBJ2-3; D gene: NA
CDR3 protein: CASSPSSDTQYF; CDR3 DNA: TGTGCCAGCTCACCAAGCTCCGATACGCAGTATTTT; V gene: TRBV18; clone size: NA; J gene: TRBJ2-3; D gene: NA